A single sample is the source of the 12 T cell receptor beta chains below, sequenced in a study of chemoradiotherapy in HPV16-positive cancers. Assay: immunoSEQ multiplex PCR; the TCRdb copy retains only in-frame clones and omits some. The sample has 2,000 to 2,500 clones, 55% to 75% seen once; the top ten hold roughly 29%. Here the sequenced sample was tumor tissue, taken from a patient who underwent chemoradiotherapy. All receptors derive from a human donor with HPV-associated anogenital cancer.

This chain connects TRBV10-3 to TRBJ1-1; 8 bases agree with TRBD1. The CDR3 loop spans 13 amino acids. Germline CDR1 ENHRY, CDR2 SYGVKD. The V segment lost 8 bases and the J segment 1 base; nucleotides outside the gene matches: 3. The CDR3 protein is CAIGTGTNTEAFF. CDR3 DNA: TGTGCCATCGGGACAGGCACGAACACTGAAGCTTTCTTT.

The chain uses TRBV14 and TRBJ1-5, with 7 bases identical to TRBD1. CDR1 and CDR2 (germline): SGHDN, FVKESK. CDR3 size: 16 residues. The J segment lost 4 bases and the V segment lost 2 bases, leaving 8 bases of the junction unmatched. In DNA, the CDR3 is TGTGCCAGCAGCCAATCCACAGGGGCGTTGAATCAGCCCCAGCATTTT. Amino acids: CASSQSTGALNQPQHF.

CDR3: CASSLGLPRGSTDTQYF. In DNA form, the CDR3 reads TGTGCCAGCAGCTTAGGGTTACCGCGTGGGAGCACAGATACGCAGTATTTT. The chain combines TRBV4-2 with TRBJ2-3; D unclear. The CDR3 runs 17 residues. CDR1 LGHNA and CDR2 YNFKEQ come from the germline V gene. Trimming left V 5 bases short and J 0 bases short, with 18 bases between.

This clone appeared once. The genes are TRBV5-4 and TRBJ2-3; the D is unclear. This CDR3 comprises 17 residues. Trimming cost V 2 bases and J 0 bases, with 16 bases left between them. CDR1 and CDR2 (germline): SGHNT, YYREEE (reference sequence). CDR3 sequence (DNA): TGTGCCAGCAGCTTAGGGTTACCGCGTGGGAGCACAGATACGCAGTATTTT. It is translated as CASSLGLPRGSTDTQYF.

This clone has a single count. The V and J genes are TRBV28 and TRBJ1-2; no clear D. The germline V gene encodes CDR1 MDHEN and CDR2 SYDVKM. V was shortened by 7 bases and J by 2 bases, with 14 bases between the two germline ends. This CDR3 contains 14 residues. The DNA of the CDR3 is TGTGCCAGCACCGGACCCTCGGCGAACTATGGCTACACCTTC. Its protein product is CASTGPSANYGYTF.

The sample holds a few counts of this clone. The chain has TRBV30 and TRBJ2-2; unclear D gene. This CDR3 is 12 amino acids long. CDR1 GTSNPN and CDR2 SVGIG come from the germline V gene (reference sequence). V shed 4 bases and J shed 1 base, with 4 bases lying between them. The CDR3 reads CAWNRNTGELFF. As DNA, the CDR3 is TGTGCCTGGAATCGGAACACCGGGGAGCTGTTTTTT.

This clone showed up just once. V and J are TRBV28 and TRBJ2-3, with D possibly TRBD2 on 6 matching bases. The CDR3 runs 14 residues. Germline assignment: CDR1 MDHEN and CDR2 SYDVKM. The V gene lost 6 bases and the J gene lost 7 bases, with 17 bases spanning the gap. The CDR3 here is CASRQPGTGNTQYF. CDR3 coding DNA: TGTGCCAGCAGGCAACCCGGGACTGGGAATACGCAGTATTTT.

This clone is labeled large. The V call is TRBV7-8, the J call TRBJ1-2, with 7 positions matching TRBD1. Germline V gene sequence: CDR1 SGHVS, CDR2 FQNEAQ. This CDR3 region has 15 residues. V was pared by 6 bases and J by 6 bases, with 13 bases of the junction left unmatched. The CDR3 loop is CASRPKLTGLDGYTF. The CDR3 nucleotides read TGTGCCAGCAGACCCAAATTGACAGGGCTTGATGGCTACACCTTC.

This rearrangement joins TRBV7-8 to TRBJ2-1; TRBD2 agrees at 10 bases. The V gene end was trimmed by 2 bases and the J gene end by 0 bases; junction bases not matched to a gene: 10. The length of the CDR3 is 19 residues. Germline-derived CDR1 and CDR2 are SGHVS and FQNEAQ. DNA of the CDR3: TGTGCCAGCAGCTTAAGTACTAGCGGGAACCTTCACTCCTACAATGAGCAGTTCTTC. Amino acid sequence: CASSLSTSGNLHSYNEQFF.

The chain uses TRBV30 and TRBJ2-3, with 9 bases lining up with TRBD2. Trimming removed 0 bases from V and 4 bases from J; junction bases left unmatched: 5. The CDR3 runs to 15 residues. From germline, CDR1 is GTSNPN and CDR2 SVGIG (reference sequence). CDR3 sequence: CAWSVRGRAPDTQYF. In DNA form, the CDR3 reads TGTGCCTGGAGTGTACGCGGGAGGGCCCCAGATACGCAGTATTTT.

The chain has TRBV25-1 and TRBJ1-5; D gene ambiguous. The CDR3 loop spans 12 amino acids. Germline-derived CDR1 and CDR2 are MGHDK and SYGVNS. V was pared by 3 bases and J by 2 bases, with 2 bases between. CDR3 sequence (DNA): TGTGCCAGCAGTGAGGGCAATCAGCCCCAGCATTTT. It encodes CASSEGNQPQHF. Based on the CDR3 plus reference TRBV25-1 and TRBJ1-5, the full variable domain is EADIYQTPRYLVIGTGKKITLECSQTMGHDKMYWYQQDPGMELHLIHYSYGVNSTEKGDLSSESTVSRIRTEHFPLTLESARPSHTSQYLCASSEGNQPQHFGDGTRLSIL.

This chain connects TRBV11-2 to TRBJ2-1; TRBD1 matches 10 bases. The CDR3 consists of 17 residues. After removal of 2 bases from V and 6 bases from J, the junction contained 10 bases not matched to a gene. Germline V gene data show CDR1 as SGHAT and CDR2 as FQNNGV. The CDR3 reads CASSLRSRTGGRNEQFF. The CDR3 bases are TGTGCCAGCAGCTTAAGGTCCCGGACAGGGGGGCGCAATGAGCAGTTCTTC.